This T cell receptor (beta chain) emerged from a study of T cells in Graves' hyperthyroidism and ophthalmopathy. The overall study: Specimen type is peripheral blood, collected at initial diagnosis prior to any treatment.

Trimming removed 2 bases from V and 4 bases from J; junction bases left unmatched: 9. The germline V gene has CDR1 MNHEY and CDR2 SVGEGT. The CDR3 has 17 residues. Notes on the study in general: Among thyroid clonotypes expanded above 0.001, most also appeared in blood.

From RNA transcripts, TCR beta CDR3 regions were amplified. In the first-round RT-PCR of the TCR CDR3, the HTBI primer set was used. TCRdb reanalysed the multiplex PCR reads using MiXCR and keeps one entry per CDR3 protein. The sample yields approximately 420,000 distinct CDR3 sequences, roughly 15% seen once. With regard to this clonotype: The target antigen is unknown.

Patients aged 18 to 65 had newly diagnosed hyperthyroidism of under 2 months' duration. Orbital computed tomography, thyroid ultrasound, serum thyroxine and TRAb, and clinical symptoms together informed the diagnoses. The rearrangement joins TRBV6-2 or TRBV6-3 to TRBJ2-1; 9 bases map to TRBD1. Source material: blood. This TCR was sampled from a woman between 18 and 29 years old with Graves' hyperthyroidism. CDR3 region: CASSYPTGGASYNEQFF. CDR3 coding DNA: TGTGCCAGCAGTTACCCTACAGGGGGCGCTTCGTACAATGAGCAGTTCTTC.